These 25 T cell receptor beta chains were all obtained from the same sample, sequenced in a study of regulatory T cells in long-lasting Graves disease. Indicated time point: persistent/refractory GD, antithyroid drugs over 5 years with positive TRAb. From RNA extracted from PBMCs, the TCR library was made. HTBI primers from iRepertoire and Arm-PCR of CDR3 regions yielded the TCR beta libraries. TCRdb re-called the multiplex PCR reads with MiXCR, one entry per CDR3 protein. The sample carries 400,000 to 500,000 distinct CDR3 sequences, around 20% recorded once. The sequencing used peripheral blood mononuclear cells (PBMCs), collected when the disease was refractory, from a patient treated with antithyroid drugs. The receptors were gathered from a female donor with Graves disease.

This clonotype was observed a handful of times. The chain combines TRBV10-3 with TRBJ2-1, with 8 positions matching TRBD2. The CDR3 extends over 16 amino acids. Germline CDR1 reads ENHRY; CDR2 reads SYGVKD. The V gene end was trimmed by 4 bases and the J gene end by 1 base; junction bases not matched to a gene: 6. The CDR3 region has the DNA TGTGCCATCAGTGCCATAAGCGGGAGTTCCTACAATGAGCAGTTCTTC. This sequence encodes CAISAISGSSYNEQFF.

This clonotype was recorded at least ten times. The DNA for the CDR3 is TGTGCCAGCAGTTTACGGACAGGGGGCCGTTCGATCTACGAGCAGTACTTC. Protein product: CASSLRTGGRSIYEQYF. The V call is TRBV28, the J call TRBJ2-7, with TRBD1 matching over 11 bases. V was pared by 2 bases and J by 3 bases, with 9 bases of the junction left unmatched. The CDR3 spans 17 residues. Germline CDR1 is MDHEN and CDR2 is SYDVKM.

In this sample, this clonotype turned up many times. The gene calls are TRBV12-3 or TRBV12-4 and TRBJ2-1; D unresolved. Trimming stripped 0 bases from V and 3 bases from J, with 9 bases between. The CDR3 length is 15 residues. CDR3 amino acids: CASSLASPSYNEQFF. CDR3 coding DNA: TGTGCCAGCAGTTTAGCCAGCCCCAGCTACAATGAGCAGTTCTTC.

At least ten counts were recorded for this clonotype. The CDR3 bases are TGTGCACTGGGTGATCTCTATGGCTACACCTTC. Translated, it gives CALGDLYGYTF. The chain recombines TRBV28 with TRBJ1-2; D not resolved. This CDR3 has 11 amino acids. Germline V gene lookup returns CDR1 MDHEN and CDR2 SYDVKM.

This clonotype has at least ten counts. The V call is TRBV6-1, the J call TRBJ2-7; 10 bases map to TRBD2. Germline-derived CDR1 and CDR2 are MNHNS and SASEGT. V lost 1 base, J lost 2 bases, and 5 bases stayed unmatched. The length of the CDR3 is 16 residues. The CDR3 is CASSEESSGSTYEQYF. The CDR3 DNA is TGTGCCAGCAGTGAAGAATCTAGCGGGAGCACCTACGAGCAGTACTTC.

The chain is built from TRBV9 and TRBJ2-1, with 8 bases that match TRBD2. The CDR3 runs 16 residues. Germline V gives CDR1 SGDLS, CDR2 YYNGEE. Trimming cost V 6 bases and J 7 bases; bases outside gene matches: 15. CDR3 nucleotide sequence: TGTGCCAGCACCTTAGGGAGCGGGAGTGCTCGGAATGAGCAGTTCTTC. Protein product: CASTLGSGSARNEQFF.

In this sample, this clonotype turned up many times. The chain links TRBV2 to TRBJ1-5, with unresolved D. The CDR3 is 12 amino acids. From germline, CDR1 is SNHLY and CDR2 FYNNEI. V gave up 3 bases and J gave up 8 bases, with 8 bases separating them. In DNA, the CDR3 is TGTGCCAGCAGTGAGGACGGGAAGCCCCAGCATTTT. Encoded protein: CASSEDGKPQHF.

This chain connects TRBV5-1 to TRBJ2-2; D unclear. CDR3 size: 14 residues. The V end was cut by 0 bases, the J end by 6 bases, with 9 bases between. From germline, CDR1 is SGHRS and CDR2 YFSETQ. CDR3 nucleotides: TGCGCCAGCAGCTTGGCCACCATTCCCGGGGAGCTGTTTTTT. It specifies CASSLATIPGELFF. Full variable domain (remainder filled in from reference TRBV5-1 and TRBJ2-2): KAGVTQTPRYLIKTRGQQVTLSCSPISGHRSVSWYQQTPGQGLQFLFEYFSETQRNKGNFPGRFSGRQFSNSRSEMNVSTLELGDSALYLCASSLATIPGELFFGEGSRLTVL.

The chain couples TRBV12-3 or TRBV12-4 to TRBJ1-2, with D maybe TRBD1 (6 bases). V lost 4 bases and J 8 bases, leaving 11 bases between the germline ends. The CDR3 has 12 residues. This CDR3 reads CASSSGVGGYTF. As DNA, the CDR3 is TGTGCCAGCAGTTCAGGGGTGGGGGGCTACACCTTC.

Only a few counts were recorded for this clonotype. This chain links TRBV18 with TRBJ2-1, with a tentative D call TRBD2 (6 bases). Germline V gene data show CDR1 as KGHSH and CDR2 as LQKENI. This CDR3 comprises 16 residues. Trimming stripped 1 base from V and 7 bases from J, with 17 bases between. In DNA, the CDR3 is TGTGCCAGCTCACCACGGACACCTTTGGGGGGTAATGAGCAGTTCTTC. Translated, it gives CASSPRTPLGGNEQFF.

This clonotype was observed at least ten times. The CDR3 loop is CASSDGTANTGELFF. CDR3 coding DNA: TGTGCCAGCAGTGATGGAACAGCGAACACCGGGGAGCTGTTTTTT. This rearrangement joins TRBV2 to TRBJ2-2, with unresolved D. Germline V gives CDR1 SNHLY, CDR2 FYNNEI. The length of the CDR3 is 15 residues. The V end lost 3 bases, the J end lost 0 bases, and 8 bases lay between the germline ends.

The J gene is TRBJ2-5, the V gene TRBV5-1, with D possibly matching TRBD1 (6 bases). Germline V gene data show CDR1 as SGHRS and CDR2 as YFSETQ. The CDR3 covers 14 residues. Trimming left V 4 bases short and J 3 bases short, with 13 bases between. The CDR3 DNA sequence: TGCGCCAGCAGCACCGCGACAGGAAAAGAGACCCAGTACTTC. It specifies CASSTATGKETQYF.

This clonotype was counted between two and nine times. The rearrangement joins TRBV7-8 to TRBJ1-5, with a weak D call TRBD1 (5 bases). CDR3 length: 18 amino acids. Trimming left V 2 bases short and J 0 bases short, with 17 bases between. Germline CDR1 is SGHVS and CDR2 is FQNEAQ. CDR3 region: CASSLWLGGKGSNQPQHF. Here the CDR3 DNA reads TGTGCCAGCAGCTTATGGCTCGGGGGGAAGGGTAGCAATCAGCCCCAGCATTTT.

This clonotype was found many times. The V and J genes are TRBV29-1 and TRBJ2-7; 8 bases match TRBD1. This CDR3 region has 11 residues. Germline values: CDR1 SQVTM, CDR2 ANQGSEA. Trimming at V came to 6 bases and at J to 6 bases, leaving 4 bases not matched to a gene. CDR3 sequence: CSVGQGGEQYF. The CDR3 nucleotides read TGCAGCGTCGGACAGGGAGGCGAGCAGTACTTC.

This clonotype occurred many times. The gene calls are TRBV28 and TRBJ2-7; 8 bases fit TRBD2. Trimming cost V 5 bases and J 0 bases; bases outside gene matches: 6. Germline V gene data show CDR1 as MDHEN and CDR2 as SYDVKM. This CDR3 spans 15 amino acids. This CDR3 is CASSPGLEDSYEQYF. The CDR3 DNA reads TGTGCCAGCAGTCCGGGACTAGAGGACTCCTACGAGCAGTACTTC.

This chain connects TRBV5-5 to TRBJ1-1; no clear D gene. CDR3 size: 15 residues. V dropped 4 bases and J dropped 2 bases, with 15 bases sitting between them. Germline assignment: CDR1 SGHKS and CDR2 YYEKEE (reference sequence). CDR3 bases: TGTGCCAGCAGCAACTACCATTCAAGCAACACTGAAGCTTTCTTT. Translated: CASSNYHSSNTEAFF. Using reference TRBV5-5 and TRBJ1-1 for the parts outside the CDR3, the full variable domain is DAGVTQSPTHLIKTRGQQVTLRCSPISGHKSVSWYQQVLGQGPQFIFQYYEKEERGRGNFPDRFSARQFPNYSSELNVNALLLGDSALYLCASSNYHSSNTEAFFGQGTRLTVV.

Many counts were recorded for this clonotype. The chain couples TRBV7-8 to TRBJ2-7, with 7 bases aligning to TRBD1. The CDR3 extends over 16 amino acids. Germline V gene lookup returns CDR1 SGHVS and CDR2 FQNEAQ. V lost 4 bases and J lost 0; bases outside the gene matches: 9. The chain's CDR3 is CASSSWTGTTSYEQYF. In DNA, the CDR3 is TGTGCCAGCAGCTCCTGGACAGGAACTACCTCCTACGAGCAGTACTTC.

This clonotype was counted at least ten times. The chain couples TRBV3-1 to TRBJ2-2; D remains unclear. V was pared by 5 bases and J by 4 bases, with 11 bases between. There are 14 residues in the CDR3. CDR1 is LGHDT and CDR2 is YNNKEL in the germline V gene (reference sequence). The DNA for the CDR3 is TGTGCCAGCAGCGGCATGGCGCTCACCGGGGAGCTGTTTTTT. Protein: CASSGMALTGELFF.

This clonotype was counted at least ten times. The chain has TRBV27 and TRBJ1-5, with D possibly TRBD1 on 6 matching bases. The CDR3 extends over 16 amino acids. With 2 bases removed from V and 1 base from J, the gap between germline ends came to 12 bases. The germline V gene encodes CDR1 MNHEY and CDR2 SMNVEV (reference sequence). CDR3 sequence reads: CASSLVGTLSNQPQHF. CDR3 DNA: TGTGCCAGCAGTTTAGTTGGGACACTAAGCAATCAGCCCCAGCATTTT.

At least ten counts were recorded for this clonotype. CDR3 in amino acids: CASRTGIGSGANVLTF. The CDR3 DNA is TGTGCCAGCCGGACAGGGATAGGCTCTGGGGCCAACGTCCTGACTTTC. V gene TRBV27 combines with J gene TRBJ2-6; 8 bases are a match to TRBD1. The germline gives CDR1 MNHEY, CDR2 SMNVEV (reference sequence). CDR3 length: 16 amino acids. The V and J ends lost 8 bases and 0 bases, in that order; junction bases with no gene match: 6.

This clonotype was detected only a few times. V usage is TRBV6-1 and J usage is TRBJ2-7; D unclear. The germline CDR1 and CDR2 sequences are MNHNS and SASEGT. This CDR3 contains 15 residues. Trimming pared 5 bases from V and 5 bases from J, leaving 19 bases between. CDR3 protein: CASSLSPNVGDEQYF. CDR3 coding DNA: TGTGCCAGCAGTCTCTCTCCAAATGTCGGCGACGAGCAGTACTTC.

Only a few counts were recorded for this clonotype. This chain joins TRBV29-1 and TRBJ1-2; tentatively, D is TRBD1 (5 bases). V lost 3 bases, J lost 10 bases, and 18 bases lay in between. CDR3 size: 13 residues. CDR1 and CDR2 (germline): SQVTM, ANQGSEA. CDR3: CSVDGTTGFDYTF. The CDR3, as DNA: TGCAGCGTTGATGGGACGACCGGATTTGACTACACCTTC.

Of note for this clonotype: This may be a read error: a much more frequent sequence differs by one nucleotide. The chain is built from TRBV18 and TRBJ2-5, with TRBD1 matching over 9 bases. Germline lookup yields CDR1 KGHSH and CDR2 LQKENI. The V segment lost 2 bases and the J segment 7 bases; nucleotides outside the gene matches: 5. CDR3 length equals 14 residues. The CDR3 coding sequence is TGTGCCAGCTCACCATTGGACAGGGGAGGGACCCAGTACTTC. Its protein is CASSPLDRGGTQYF. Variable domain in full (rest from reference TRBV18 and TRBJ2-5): NAGVMQNPRHLVRRRGQEARLRCSPMKGHSHVYWYRQLPEEGLKFMVYLQKENIIDESGMPKERFSAEFPKEGPSILRIQQVVRGDSAAYFCASSPLDRGGTQYFGPGTRLLVL.

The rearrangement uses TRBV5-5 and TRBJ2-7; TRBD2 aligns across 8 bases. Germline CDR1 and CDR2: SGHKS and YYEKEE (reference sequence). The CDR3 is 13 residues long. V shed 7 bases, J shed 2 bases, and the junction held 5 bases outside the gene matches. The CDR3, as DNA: TGTGCCAGCGCGGGACTAGGGGCCTACGAGCAGTACTTC. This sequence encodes CASAGLGAYEQYF.

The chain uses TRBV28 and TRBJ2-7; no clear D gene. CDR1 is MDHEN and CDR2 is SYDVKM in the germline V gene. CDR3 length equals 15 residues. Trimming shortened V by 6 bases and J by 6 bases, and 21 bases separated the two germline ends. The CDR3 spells CASSLPLSGFREQYF. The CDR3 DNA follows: TGTGCCAGCAGCCTACCTTTATCGGGCTTTCGCGAGCAGTACTTC. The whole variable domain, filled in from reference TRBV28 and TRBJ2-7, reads DVKVTQSSRYLVKRTGEKVFLECVQDMDHENMFWYRQDPGLGLRLIYFSYDVKMKEKGDIPEGYSVSREKKERFSLILESASTNQTSMYLCASSLPLSGFREQYFGPGTRLTVT.